This T cell receptor beta chain originates from a study of cytomegalovirus exposure and HLA in healthy donors. Study background: The early release's HLA-typed donors yielded approximately 82 million unique TCRs. Study-level points and caveats: An observed cluster of highly shared sequence variants was recorded as a likely sequencing artifact.

The CDR3 sequence is 14 residues long. Trimming stripped 4 bases from V and 1 base from J, with 10 bases between. The germline gives CDR1 MGHDK, CDR2 SYGVNS. This clone was seen once. Antigen specificity is unknown. Researchers ran the PCR with 60 Vbeta and 13 Jbeta primers. The method was immunoSEQ multiplex PCR; TCRdb's version includes in-frame clones alone and lacks a portion of them. The sample has about 170,000 clones; about 80% are singletons. Source material: PBMCs. The chain has TRBV25-1 and TRBJ2-5; D might be TRBD1 (5 bases). This TCR derives from a man in his forties or fifties in good health and CMV-seropositive. CDR3 in DNA: TGTGCCAGCAGTGGCAGGGAAACCCAAGAGACCCAGTACTTC. Protein sequence: CASSGRETQETQYF.